This TCR beta chain was recorded in a study of shared clonotypes between healthy human individuals. About the study: Each donor contributed plates that comprised three CD4 naive, three CD4 memory, two CD8 naive and one CD8 memory. Study-level findings and limits: Among the subsets, naive ones generally showed larger estimated richness than memory ones.

For this clone: Its cognate antigen is unknown.

There are 15 residues in the CDR3. CDR1 is KGHSH and CDR2 is LQKENI in the germline V gene. Between the trimmed V and J ends, which lost 0 bases and 4 bases, there was a span of 12 bases. Donors had no recently reported acute infections or vaccinations and were HIV-negative. The study ran the assay at deep level. Produced via immunoSEQ multiplex PCR; TCRdb's table is partial and in-frame only. The sample includes millions of clones, 90% to 95% of them seen just once. The sequenced sample consisted of naive CD4+ T cells sorted from blood. Subset reported: CD45RA+ positively selected. This clonotype was obtained from a man aged 18 to 29 in good health. V is TRBV18 and J is TRBJ2-5, with D perhaps TRBD1 (6 bases). The CDR3 sequence is CASSPPSRQAETQYF. The CDR3 nucleotides are TGTGCCAGCTCACCACCGTCCCGACAGGCAGAGACCCAGTACTTC.